This T cell receptor beta chain is drawn from a study of blood T cell repertoires in COVID-19. The wider study: PBMCs, B-cell-depleted T cells, or T cells were the source of the cDNA or gDNA that made up the material.

Original methodology: Reference gene primer amplification yielded estimated nucleated cell counts. Sequencing used immunoSEQ multiplex PCR; TCRdb keeps in-frame clones, though not all of them. That table gives V, J and clone size, and the DNA gave D and trimming. The sample has 120,000 to 150,000 clones; more than 80% are singletons. Germline V gene data show CDR1 as MNHNS and CDR2 as SASEGT. This CDR3 contains 16 residues. V gave up 4 bases and J gave up 0 bases; unmatched junction bases: 7. The receptor was isolated from an elderly woman in a cohort sampled during active or convalescent COVID-19. The chain couples TRBV6-1 to TRBJ2-7; 9 nucleotides line up with TRBD2. The specimen sequenced was peripheral blood. This chain's CDR3 is CASSGPSGVSSYEQYV. CDR3 bases: TGTGCCAGCAGTGGTCCTAGCGGGGTGAGCTCCTACGAGCAGTACGTC.